The rows below give T cell receptor beta chains drawn from one sample of a study of T cells in Graves' hyperthyroidism and ophthalmopathy. TCRdb fed the multiplex PCR reads into MiXCR, producing one record per CDR3 protein. The profile covers about 270,000 distinct CDR3 sequences, with roughly 20% appearing a single time and roughly 60% taken by the ten largest. Sequencing was performed on blood. The receptors stem from a man aged 25-45 years with Graves' ophthalmopathy. CDR3s include the opening cysteine and the closing phenylalanine or tryptophan. The order of the fields is clone size, V gene, D gene, J gene, CDR3 protein, CDR3 DNA. D genes are given only for firm matches. Size tells how often a clone was seen (once, few, many) or the class of an expanded clone, and some rows leave it out.

size: many
V: TRBV11-3
D: TRBD2
J: TRBJ2-1
CDR3: CASSSGRGGRARDEQFF
DNA: TGTGCCAGCAGCTCGGGTAGGGGCGGGAGGGCCAGGGATGAGCAGTTCTTC

size: many
V: TRBV2
D: NA
J: TRBJ1-2
CDR3: CASSGGRRAGAIGYTF
DNA: TGTGCCAGCAGCGGGGGGCGCAGGGCAGGGGCTATTGGCTACACCTTC

size: NA
V: TRBV12-3/TRBV12-4
D: TRBD1
J: TRBJ2-1
CDR3: CASTTDRGYNEQFF
DNA: TGTGCCAGCACCACGGACAGGGGATACAATGAGCAGTTCTTC

size: NA
V: TRBV27
D: TRBD2
J: TRBJ2-7
CDR3: CASAPHGGALYEQYF
DNA: TGTGCCAGCGCCCCTCACGGGGGGGCCCTCTACGAGCAGTACTTC

size: NA
V: TRBV12-3/TRBV12-4
D: TRBD2
J: TRBJ2-3
CDR3: CASSTGTTTDTQYF
DNA: TGTGCCAGCAGTACCGGGACTACGACAGATACGCAGTATTTT

size: NA
V: TRBV5-6
D: TRBD1
J: TRBJ2-7
CDR3: CASSQTGLWSYEQYF
DNA: TGTGCCAGCAGCCAGACAGGGCTATGGTCCTACGAGCAGTACTTC

size: many
V: TRBV2
D: TRBD1
J: TRBJ1-5
CDR3: CASSEPGTANQPQHF
DNA: TGTGCCAGCAGTGAACCAGGGACAGCCAATCAGCCCCAGCATTTT

size: many
V: TRBV5-5
D: TRBD1
J: TRBJ1-2
CDR3: CASSGAGTGYYGYTF
DNA: TGTGCCAGCAGTGGTGCCGGGACAGGGTACTATGGCTACACCTTC

size: many
V: TRBV29-1
D: TRBD1
J: TRBJ1-1
CDR3: CSARTVKTGVNTEAFF
DNA: TGCAGCGCCCGCACGGTCAAAACAGGGGTGAACACTGAAGCTTTCTTT

size: many
V: TRBV5-6
D: TRBD1
J: TRBJ1-1
CDR3: CASSPRQGRKNTEAFF
DNA: TGTGCCAGCAGCCCGAGACAGGGGCGGAAGAACACTGAAGCTTTCTTT

size: once
V: TRBV20-1
D: NA
J: TRBJ2-2
CDR3: CSASPRTATGELFF
DNA: TGCAGTGCTAGCCCCAGGACCGCAACCGGGGAGCTGTTTTTT

size: few
V: TRBV7-9
D: TRBD2
J: TRBJ2-1
CDR3: CASSTLAGRGGEQFF
DNA: TGTGCCAGCAGCACTCTAGCGGGGAGGGGTGGGGAGCAGTTCTTC

size: few
V: TRBV12-3/TRBV12-4
D: TRBD2
J: TRBJ2-5
CDR3: CASTGGPETQYF
DNA: TGTGCCAGCACGGGAGGGCCCGAGACCCAGTACTTC

size: NA
V: TRBV19
D: TRBD1
J: TRBJ1-5
CDR3: CASNLDRGNQPQHF
DNA: TGTGCCAGTAACTTGGACAGGGGCAATCAGCCCCAGCATTTT

size: NA
V: TRBV20-1
D: TRBD2
J: TRBJ2-1
CDR3: CSAASGGNYNEQFF
DNA: TGCAGTGCTGCTAGCGGGGGGAACTACAATGAGCAGTTCTTC

size: few
V: TRBV12-3/TRBV12-4
D: NA
J: TRBJ2-2
CDR3: CASKEGRRVGGELFF
DNA: TGTGCCAGCAAGGAGGGCAGGAGAGTTGGCGGGGAGCTGTTTTTT

size: NA
V: TRBV27
D: NA
J: TRBJ2-7
CDR3: CASSLSWEATRGEQYF
DNA: TGTGCCAGCAGTTTATCGTGGGAGGCCACTAGAGGGGAGCAGTACTTC

size: many
V: TRBV3-1
D: NA
J: TRBJ2-1
CDR3: CASRRHGNEQFF
DNA: TGTGCCAGCAGGCGTCATGGCAATGAGCAGTTCTTC

size: many
V: TRBV29-1
D: TRBD1
J: TRBJ1-1
CDR3: CSVPGTVNTEAFF
DNA: TGCAGCGTACCCGGGACAGTGAACACTGAAGCTTTCTTT

size: NA
V: TRBV20-1
D: NA
J: TRBJ2-7
CDR3: CSARDRESGIEQYF
DNA: TGCAGTGCTAGAGATAGGGAAAGCGGTATCGAGCAGTACTTC

size: NA
V: TRBV30
D: NA
J: TRBJ1-5
CDR3: CAWSVSGGSQPQHF
DNA: TGTGCCTGGAGTGTAAGTGGGGGCTCGCAGCCCCAGCATTTT

size: few
V: TRBV20-1
D: NA
J: TRBJ2-7
CDR3: CSATLALIGEQYF
DNA: TGCAGTGCTACGCTTGCCCTCATAGGCGAGCAGTACTTC

size: NA
V: TRBV6-5
D: NA
J: TRBJ1-2
CDR3: CASSYSTGGGGYTF
DNA: TGTGCCAGCAGTTACTCGACCGGAGGTGGCGGCTACACCTTC

size: many
V: TRBV24-1
D: TRBD2
J: TRBJ2-1
CDR3: CATSDRLAGVGYNEQFF
DNA: TGTGCCACCAGTGATCGACTAGCGGGAGTTGGCTACAATGAGCAGTTCTTC

size: NA
V: TRBV29-1
D: NA
J: TRBJ2-5
CDR3: CSVETDSQETQYF
DNA: TGCAGCGTTGAAACGGACTCTCAAGAGACCCAGTACTTC

size: few
V: TRBV7-9
D: TRBD2
J: TRBJ2-3
CDR3: CASRANASGRNPDTQYF
DNA: TGTGCCAGCAGGGCCAACGCTAGCGGGAGGAACCCAGATACGCAGTATTTT

size: NA
V: TRBV7-9
D: TRBD1
J: TRBJ1-2
CDR3: CASSQGRGNYGYTF
DNA: TGTGCCAGCAGCCAAGGCAGGGGGAACTATGGCTACACCTTC

size: NA
V: TRBV7-9
D: NA
J: TRBJ2-7
CDR3: CASSLGTIYEQYF
DNA: TGTGCCAGCAGCTTAGGGACAATCTACGAGCAGTACTTC

size: many
V: TRBV5-1
D: TRBD2
J: TRBJ2-7
CDR3: CASSLVERGLYEQYF
DNA: TGCGCCAGCAGCTTGGTGGAGCGGGGACTGTACGAGCAGTACTTC

size: NA
V: TRBV3-1
D: TRBD2
J: TRBJ2-1
CDR3: CASSLKTSGAYNEQFF
DNA: TGTGCCAGCAGCCTTAAGACTAGCGGGGCCTACAATGAGCAGTTCTTC

size: few
V: TRBV9
D: TRBD2
J: TRBJ2-1
CDR3: CASSVSGRFYEQFF
DNA: TGTGCCAGCAGCGTTAGCGGGAGGTTCTATGAGCAGTTCTTC

size: few
V: TRBV5-1
D: NA
J: TRBJ1-4
CDR3: CASSSGGVTNEKLFF
DNA: TGCGCCAGCAGCTCCGGGGGGGTCACTAATGAAAAACTGTTTTTT

size: NA
V: TRBV7-8
D: NA
J: TRBJ1-1
CDR3: CASSLIGARNTEAFF
DNA: TGTGCCAGCAGCTTAATCGGGGCGAGGAACACTGAAGCTTTCTTT

size: many
V: TRBV6-1
D: TRBD2
J: TRBJ2-1
CDR3: CASSSLAGGGNEQFF
DNA: TGTGCCAGCAGCTCCCTAGCGGGAGGGGGCAATGAGCAGTTCTTC

size: many
V: TRBV6-5
D: NA
J: TRBJ2-5
CDR3: CASSYSGGGSKETQYF
DNA: TGTGCCAGCAGTTACTCCGGGGGAGGCTCAAAAGAGACCCAGTACTTC

size: NA
V: TRBV12-3/TRBV12-4
D: NA
J: TRBJ1-2
CDR3: CASSGPLNGYTF
DNA: TGTGCCAGCTCGGGACCGCTTAATGGCTACACCTTC

size: NA
V: TRBV19
D: TRBD1
J: TRBJ2-1
CDR3: CASSPPGQGYNEQFF
DNA: TGTGCCAGTAGTCCGCCGGGACAGGGTTACAATGAGCAGTTCTTC

size: few
V: TRBV29-1
D: TRBD1
J: TRBJ1-4
CDR3: CSAPDREDEKLFF
DNA: TGCAGCGCCCCTGACAGGGAGGATGAAAAACTGTTTTTT

size: few
V: TRBV9
D: TRBD2
J: TRBJ2-3
CDR3: CASSVSGATDTQYF
DNA: TGTGCCAGCAGCGTTAGCGGGGCAACAGATACGCAGTATTTT

size: many
V: TRBV30
D: TRBD1
J: TRBJ2-1
CDR3: CAWIGEDRGYNEQFF
DNA: TGTGCCTGGATTGGGGAGGACAGGGGATACAATGAGCAGTTCTTC

size: many
V: TRBV5-1
D: NA
J: TRBJ1-4
CDR3: CASSLGRGTNEKLFF
DNA: TGCGCCAGCAGCTTGGGAAGAGGCACTAATGAAAAACTGTTTTTT

size: NA
V: TRBV30
D: NA
J: TRBJ2-3
CDR3: CAWSVRVGGISTDTQYF
DNA: TGTGCCTGGAGTGTACGCGTGGGCGGGATAAGCACAGATACGCAGTATTTT

size: NA
V: TRBV7-8
D: NA
J: TRBJ2-1
CDR3: CASSSPDRGNYEQFF
DNA: TGTGCCAGCAGCTCCCCGGATCGTGGCAATTATGAGCAGTTCTTC

size: few
V: TRBV29-1
D: TRBD2
J: TRBJ2-7
CDR3: CSVFSGGVANEQYF
DNA: TGCAGCGTTTTTAGCGGGGGCGTCGCCAACGAGCAGTACTTC

size: many
V: TRBV7-8
D: TRBD1
J: TRBJ1-1
CDR3: CASSFPRGTGNTEAFF
DNA: TGTGCCAGCAGCTTTCCACGGGGGACAGGGAACACTGAAGCTTTCTTT

size: NA
V: TRBV27
D: NA
J: TRBJ1-5
CDR3: CASSLGDKNQPQHF
DNA: TGTGCCAGCAGTTTAGGAGACAAGAATCAGCCCCAGCATTTT

size: few
V: TRBV29-1
D: NA
J: TRBJ2-7
CDR3: CSVVPGYRAPYEQYF
DNA: TGCAGCGTTGTCCCAGGGTACAGGGCGCCCTACGAGCAGTACTTC

size: NA
V: TRBV6-1
D: NA
J: TRBJ2-1
CDR3: CASSFPSGRELRNEQFF
DNA: NA

size: NA
V: TRBV28
D: TRBD1
J: TRBJ1-2
CDR3: CASKFPGQQIRVGYGYTF
DNA: TGTGCCAGCAAGTTTCCGGGACAGCAGATAAGGGTCGGCTATGGCTACACCTTC